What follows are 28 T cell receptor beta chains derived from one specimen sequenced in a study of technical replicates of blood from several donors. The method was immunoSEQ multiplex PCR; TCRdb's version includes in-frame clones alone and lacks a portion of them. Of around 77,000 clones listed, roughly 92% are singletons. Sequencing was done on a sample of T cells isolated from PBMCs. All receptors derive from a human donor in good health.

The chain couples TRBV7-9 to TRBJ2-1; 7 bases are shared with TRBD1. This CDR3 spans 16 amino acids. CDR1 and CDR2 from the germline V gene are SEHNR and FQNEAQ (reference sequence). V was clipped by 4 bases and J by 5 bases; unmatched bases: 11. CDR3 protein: CASSYNRGIFDNEQFF. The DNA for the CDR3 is TGTGCCAGCAGCTACAACAGGGGTATCTTCGACAATGAGCAGTTCTTC.

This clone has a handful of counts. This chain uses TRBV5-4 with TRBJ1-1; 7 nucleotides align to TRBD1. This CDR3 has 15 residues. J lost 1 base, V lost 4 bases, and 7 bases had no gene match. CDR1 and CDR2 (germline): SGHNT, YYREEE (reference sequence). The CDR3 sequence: CASSLQDRQNTEAFF. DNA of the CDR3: TGTGCCAGCAGCCTTCAGGACAGGCAGAACACTGAAGCTTTCTTT.

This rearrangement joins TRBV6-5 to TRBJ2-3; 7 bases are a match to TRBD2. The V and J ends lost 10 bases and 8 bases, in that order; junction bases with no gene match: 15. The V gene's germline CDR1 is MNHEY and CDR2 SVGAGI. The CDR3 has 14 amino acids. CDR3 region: CATRIRGGSGTQYF. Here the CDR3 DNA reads TGTGCCACCCGTATTCGGGGCGGGAGTGGTACGCAGTATTTT.

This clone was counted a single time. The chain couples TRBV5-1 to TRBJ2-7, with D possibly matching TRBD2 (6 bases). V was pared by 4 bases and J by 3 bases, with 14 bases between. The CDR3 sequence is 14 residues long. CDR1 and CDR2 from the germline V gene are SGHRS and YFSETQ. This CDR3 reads CASSARDSRYEQYF. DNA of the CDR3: TGCGCCAGCAGCGCTCGGGACTCGCGCTACGAGCAGTACTTC.

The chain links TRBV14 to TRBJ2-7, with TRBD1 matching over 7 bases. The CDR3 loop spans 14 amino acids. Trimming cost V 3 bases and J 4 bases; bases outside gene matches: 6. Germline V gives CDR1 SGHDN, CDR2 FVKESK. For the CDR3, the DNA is TGTGCCAGCAGCCAGGAGACAGGGCCTTACGAGCAGTACTTC. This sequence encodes CASSQETGPYEQYF.

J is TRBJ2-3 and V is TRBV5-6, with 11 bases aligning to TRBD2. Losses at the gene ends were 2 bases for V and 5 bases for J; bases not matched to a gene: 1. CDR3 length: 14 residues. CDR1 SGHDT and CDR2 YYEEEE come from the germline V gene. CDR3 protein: CASSFTSGRDTQYF. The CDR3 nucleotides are TGTGCCAGCAGCTTCACTAGCGGGAGAGATACGCAGTATTTT.

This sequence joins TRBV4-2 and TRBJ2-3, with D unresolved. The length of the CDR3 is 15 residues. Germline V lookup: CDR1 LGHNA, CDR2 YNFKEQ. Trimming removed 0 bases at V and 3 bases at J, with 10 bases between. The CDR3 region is CASSQDNPVTDTQYF. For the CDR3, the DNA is TGTGCCAGCAGCCAAGATAACCCAGTAACAGATACGCAGTATTTT.

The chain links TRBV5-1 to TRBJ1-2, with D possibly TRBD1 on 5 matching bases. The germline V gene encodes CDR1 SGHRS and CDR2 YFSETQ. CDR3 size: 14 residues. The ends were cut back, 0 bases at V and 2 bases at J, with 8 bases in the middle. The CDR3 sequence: CASSLVAGNYGYTF. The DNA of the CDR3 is TGCGCCAGCAGCTTGGTAGCAGGGAACTATGGCTACACCTTC. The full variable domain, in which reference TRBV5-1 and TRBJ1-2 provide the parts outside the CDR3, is KAGVTQTPRYLIKTRGQQVTLSCSPISGHRSVSWYQQTPGQGLQFLFEYFSETQRNKGNFPGRFSGRQFSNSRSEMNVSTLELGDSALYLCASSLVAGNYGYTFGSGTRLTVV.

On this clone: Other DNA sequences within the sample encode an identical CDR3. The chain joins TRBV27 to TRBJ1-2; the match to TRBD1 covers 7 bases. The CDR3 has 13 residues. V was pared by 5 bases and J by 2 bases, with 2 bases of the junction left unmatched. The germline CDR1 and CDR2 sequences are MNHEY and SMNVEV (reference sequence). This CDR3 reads CASSPGQNYGYTF. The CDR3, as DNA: TGTGCCAGCAGTCCGGGACAGAACTATGGCTACACCTTC.

The CDR3 coding sequence is TGCAGCGTTCGGACTAGCGTGGGCGAGCAGTACTTC. Its protein product is CSVRTSVGEQYF. This sequence joins TRBV29-1 and TRBJ2-7, with 9 bases lining up with TRBD2. CDR3 length: 12 residues. The V and J ends lost 5 bases and 6 bases, in that order; junction bases with no gene match: 5. Germline lookup yields CDR1 SQVTM and CDR2 ANQGSEA.

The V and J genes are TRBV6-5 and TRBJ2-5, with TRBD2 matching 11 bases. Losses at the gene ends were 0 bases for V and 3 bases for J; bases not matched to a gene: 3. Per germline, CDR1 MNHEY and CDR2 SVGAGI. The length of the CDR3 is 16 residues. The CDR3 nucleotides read TGTGCCAGCAGTTACTCACTAGCGGGAGATGAAGAGACCCAGTACTTC. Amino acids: CASSYSLAGDEETQYF.

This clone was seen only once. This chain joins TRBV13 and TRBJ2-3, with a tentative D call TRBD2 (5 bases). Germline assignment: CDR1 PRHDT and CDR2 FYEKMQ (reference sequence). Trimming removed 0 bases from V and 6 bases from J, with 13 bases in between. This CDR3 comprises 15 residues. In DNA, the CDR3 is TGTGCCAGCAGCTTAGGCCCCATCGGGGATGATACGCAGTATTTT. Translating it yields CASSLGPIGDDTQYF.

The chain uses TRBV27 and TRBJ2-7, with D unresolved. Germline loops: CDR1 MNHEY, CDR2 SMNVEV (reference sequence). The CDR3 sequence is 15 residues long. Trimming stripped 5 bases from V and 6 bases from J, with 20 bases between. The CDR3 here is CASSPYVSDSSEQYF. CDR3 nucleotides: TGTGCCAGCAGTCCCTACGTCTCCGACTCAAGCGAGCAGTACTTC.

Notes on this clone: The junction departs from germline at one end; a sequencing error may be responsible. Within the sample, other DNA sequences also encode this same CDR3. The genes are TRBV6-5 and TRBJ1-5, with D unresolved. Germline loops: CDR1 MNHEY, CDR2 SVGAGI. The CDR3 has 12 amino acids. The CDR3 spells CASTTVGGPQHF. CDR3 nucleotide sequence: TGTGCCAGCACCACGGTGGGAGGGCCCCAGCACTTT.

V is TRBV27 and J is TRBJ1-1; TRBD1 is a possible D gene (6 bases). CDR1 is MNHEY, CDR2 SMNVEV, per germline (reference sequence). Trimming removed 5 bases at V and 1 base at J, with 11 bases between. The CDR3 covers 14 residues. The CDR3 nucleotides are TGTGCCAGCAGTCTGACAGGTTGGAACACTGAAGCTTTCTTT. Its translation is CASSLTGWNTEAFF.

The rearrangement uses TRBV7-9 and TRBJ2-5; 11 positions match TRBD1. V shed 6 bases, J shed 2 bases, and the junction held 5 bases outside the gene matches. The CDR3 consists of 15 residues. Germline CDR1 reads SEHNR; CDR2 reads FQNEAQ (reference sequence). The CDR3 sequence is CASRSRDRGQETQYF. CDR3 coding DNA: TGTGCCAGCAGATCTCGGGACAGGGGGCAAGAGACCCAGTACTTC.

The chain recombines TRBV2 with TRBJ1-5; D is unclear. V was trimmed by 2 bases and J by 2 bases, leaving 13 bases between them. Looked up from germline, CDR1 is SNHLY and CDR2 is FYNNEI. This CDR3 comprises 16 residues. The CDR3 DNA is TGTGCCAGCAGTGAATGGCCCGCTGGTGGCAATCAGCCCCAGCATTTT. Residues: CASSEWPAGGNQPQHF.

CDR3 bases: TGTGCCAGCAGCTTTTACTTGGACAATGAGCAGTTCTTC. Encoded protein: CASSFYLDNEQFF. The V gene is TRBV5-4, the J gene TRBJ2-1; no definite D call. The CDR3 is 13 residues long. Germline loops: CDR1 SGHNT, CDR2 YYREEE (reference sequence). The V and J ends lost 2 bases and 5 bases respectively, with 8 bases between them.

The CDR3 sequence is CASSLESRNSYEQYF. The CDR3 DNA follows: TGTGCCAGCAGCTTAGAGTCGCGCAACTCCTACGAGCAGTACTTC. The chain recombines TRBV11-2 with TRBJ2-7; D not certain. The CDR3 totals 15 residues. V was trimmed by 0 bases and J by 0 bases, leaving 9 bases between them. Germline V CDR1 and CDR2: SGHAT, FQNNGV.

The CDR3 spells CASIQSGEQYF. The CDR3 DNA follows: TGTGCCAGCATCCAATCCGGGGAGCAGTACTTC. The V gene is TRBV2, the J gene TRBJ2-7; D gene ambiguous. This CDR3 spans 11 amino acids. The germline V and J ends were trimmed by 7 bases and 7 bases, with 11 bases remaining between them. Germline CDR1 and CDR2: SNHLY and FYNNEI.

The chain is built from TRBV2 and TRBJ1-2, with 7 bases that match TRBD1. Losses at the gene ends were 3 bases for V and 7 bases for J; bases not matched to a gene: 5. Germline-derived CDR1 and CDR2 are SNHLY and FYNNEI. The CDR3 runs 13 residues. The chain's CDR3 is CASSDTGEFGYTF. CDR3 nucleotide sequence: TGTGCCAGCAGTGACACAGGGGAGTTTGGCTACACCTTC. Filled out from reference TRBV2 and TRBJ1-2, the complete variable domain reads EPEVTQTPSHQVTQMGQEVILRCVPISNHLYFYWYRQILGQKVEFLVSFYNNEISEKSEIFDDQFSVERPDGSNFTLKIRSTKLEDSAMYFCASSDTGEFGYTFGSGTRLTVV.

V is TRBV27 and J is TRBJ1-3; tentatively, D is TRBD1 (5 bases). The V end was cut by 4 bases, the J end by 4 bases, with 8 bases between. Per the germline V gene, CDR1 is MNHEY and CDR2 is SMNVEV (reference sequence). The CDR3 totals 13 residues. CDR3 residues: CASSSSGGNTIYF. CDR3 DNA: TGTGCCAGCAGTTCGTCAGGGGGAAACACCATATATTTT.

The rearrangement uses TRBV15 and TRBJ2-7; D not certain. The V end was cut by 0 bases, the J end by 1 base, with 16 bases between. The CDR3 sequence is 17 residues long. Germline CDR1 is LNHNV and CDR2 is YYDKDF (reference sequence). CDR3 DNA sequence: TGTGCCACCAGCAGAGATTATTTGAGTTTTGAGTCCTACGAGCAGTACTTC. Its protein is CATSRDYLSFESYEQYF. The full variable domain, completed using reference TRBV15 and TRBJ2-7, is DAMVIQNPRYQVTQFGKPVTLSCSQTLNHNVMYWYQQKSSQAPKLLFHYYDKDFNNEADTPDNFQSRRPNTSFCFLDIRSPGLGDTAMYLCATSRDYLSFESYEQYFGPGTRLTVT.

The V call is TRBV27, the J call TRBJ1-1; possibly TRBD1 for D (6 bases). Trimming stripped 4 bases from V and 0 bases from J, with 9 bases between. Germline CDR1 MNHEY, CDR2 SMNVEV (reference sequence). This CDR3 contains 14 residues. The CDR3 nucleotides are TGTGCCAGCAGTTATAACAGGGTGAACACTGAAGCTTTCTTT. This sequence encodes CASSYNRVNTEAFF.

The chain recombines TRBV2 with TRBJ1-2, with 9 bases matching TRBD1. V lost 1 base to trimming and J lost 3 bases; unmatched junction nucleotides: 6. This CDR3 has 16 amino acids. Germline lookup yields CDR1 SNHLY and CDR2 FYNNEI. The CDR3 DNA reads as TGTGCCAGCAGTGAAGGGCACCGGGACAGGGACTATGGCTACACCTTC. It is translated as CASSEGHRDRDYGYTF.

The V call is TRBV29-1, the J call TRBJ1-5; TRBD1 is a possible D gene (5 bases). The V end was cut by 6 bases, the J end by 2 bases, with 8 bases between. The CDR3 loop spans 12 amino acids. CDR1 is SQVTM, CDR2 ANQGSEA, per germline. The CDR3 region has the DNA TGCAGCGTCGGGGGAGGCAATCAGCCCCAGCATTTT. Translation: CSVGGGNQPQHF. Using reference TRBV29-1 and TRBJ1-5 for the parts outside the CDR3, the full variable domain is SAVISQKPSRDICQRGTSLTIQCQVDSQVTMMFWYRQQPGQSLTLIATANQGSEATYESGFVIDKFPISRPNLTFSTLTVSNMSPEDSSIYLCSVGGGNQPQHFGDGTRLSIL.

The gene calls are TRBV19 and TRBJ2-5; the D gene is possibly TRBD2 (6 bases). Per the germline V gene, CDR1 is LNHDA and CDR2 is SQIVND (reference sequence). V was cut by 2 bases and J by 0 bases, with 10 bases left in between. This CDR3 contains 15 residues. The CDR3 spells CASSISGSYQETQYF. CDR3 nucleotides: TGTGCCAGTAGTATAAGCGGGTCCTACCAAGAGACCCAGTACTTC. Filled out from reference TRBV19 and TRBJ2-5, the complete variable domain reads DGGITQSPKYLFRKEGQNVTLSCEQNLNHDAMYWYRQDPGQGLRLIYYSQIVNDFQKGDIAEGYSVSREKKESFPLTVTSAQKNPTAFYLCASSISGSYQETQYFGPGTRLLVL.

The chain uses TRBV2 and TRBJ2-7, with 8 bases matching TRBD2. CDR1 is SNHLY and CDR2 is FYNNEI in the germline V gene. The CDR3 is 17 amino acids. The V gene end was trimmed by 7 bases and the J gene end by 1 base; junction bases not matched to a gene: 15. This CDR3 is CASNWLASGYLSYEQYF. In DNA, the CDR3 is TGTGCCAGCAATTGGTTGGCTAGCGGGTACCTTTCCTACGAGCAGTACTTC.